Listed below are T cell receptor beta chains from one sample, sequenced in a study of cytomegalovirus exposure and HLA in healthy donors. The method was immunoSEQ multiplex PCR; TCRdb's version includes in-frame clones alone and lacks a portion of them. In the table there are some 170,000 clones, 80% to 85% of which are singletons. The sequenced material came from PBMCs. All receptors derive from a man aged 50-59 years in good health and CMV-seropositive. Both conserved end residues are part of each CDR3. Each record gives: D gene, clone size, V gene, J gene, CDR3 protein, CDR3 DNA. D genes are given only for firm matches. Only part of the rows carry a size: once, few, many, or a class if the clone is expanded.

.	.	TRBV7-9	TRBJ1-1	CASSSARVTEAFF	TGTGCCAGCAGCTCTGCCCGGGTCACTGAAGCTTTCTTT
.	.	TRBV6-1	TRBJ1-5	CASSDFHRGGPQHF	TGTGCCAGCAGTGACTTCCATAGGGGTGGGCCCCAGCATTTT
.	.	TRBV27	TRBJ2-2	CASSLSRYTGELFF	TGTGCCAGCAGTTTATCTAGATACACCGGGGAGCTGTTTTTT
TRBD1	.	TRBV5-1	TRBJ2-3	CASSYGQETDTQYF	TGCGCCAGCAGCTACGGACAGGAAACAGATACGCAGTATTTT
.	.	TRBV2	TRBJ1-2	CASSETVTNYGYTF	TGTGCCAGCAGCGAGACAGTAACCAACTATGGCTACACCTTC
.	.	TRBV21-1	TRBJ2-3	CASSKRGLANTDTQYF	TGTGCCAGCAGCAAAAGGGGACTAGCGAACACAGATACGCAGTATTTT
.	.	TRBV7-2	TRBJ2-5	CASSPRGQNQETQYF	TGTGCCAGCAGCCCAAGGGGACAAAACCAAGAGACCCAGTACTTC
.	.	TRBV6-5	TRBJ1-1	CASSYWRGTEAFF	TGTGCCAGCAGTTATTGGCGGGGCACTGAAGCTTTCTTT
TRBD1	.	TRBV5-4	TRBJ1-2	CASSSGQNYGYTF	TGTGCCAGCAGCTCGGGACAGAACTATGGCTACACCTTC
TRBD2	.	TRBV7-9	TRBJ2-2	CASRPAWREDTGELFF	TGTGCCAGCAGACCTGCTTGGCGGGAGGACACCGGGGAGCTGTTTTTT
.	.	TRBV28	TRBJ2-2	CASRPSGGTGELFF	TGTGCCAGCAGGCCATCAGGGGGGACCGGGGAGCTGTTTTTT
TRBD1	.	TRBV18	TRBJ1-6	CASSPGQAKNSPLHF	TGTGCCAGCTCACCAGGACAGGCCAAAAATTCACCCCTCCACTTT
.	.	TRBV6-1	TRBJ2-5	CASSEGTLFGSQYF	TGTGCCAGCAGTGAAGGGACACTCTTCGGGTCCCAGTACTTC
TRBD1	.	TRBV11-3	TRBJ1-1	CASSPGQDLNTEAFF	TGTGCCAGCAGTCCAGGACAGGACTTGAACACTGAAGCTTTCTTT
TRBD2	.	TRBV30	TRBJ2-1	CAWSVRAGVGHEQFF	TGTGCCTGGAGTGTGAGAGCGGGAGTGGGCCATGAGCAGTTCTTC
.	.	TRBV30	TRBJ2-3	CAWSVLATDTQYF	TGTGCCTGGAGTGTACTAGCAACAGATACGCAGTATTTT
.	.	TRBV28	TRBJ2-5	CASSLVRDYQETQYF	TGTGCCAGCAGTTTAGTAAGAGATTACCAAGAGACCCAGTACTTC
.	few	TRBV5-5	TRBJ2-2	CASSLFSNTGELFF	TGTGCCAGCAGCTTATTCTCGAACACCGGGGAGCTGTTTTTT